These 5 T cell receptor beta chains were sequenced from one sample in a study of blood T cell repertoires in COVID-19. The table came from immunoSEQ multiplex PCR; TCRdb's copy has only in-frame clones and leaves some out. Found here are about 170,000 clones, 85% to 95% of them singletons; the top ten hold about 5%. Input material: peripheral blood. These receptors were collected from a woman aged 45-59 years with acute or convalescent COVID-19.

The chain has TRBV10-3 and TRBJ1-2, with 8 bases matching TRBD1. Germline lookup yields CDR1 ENHRY and CDR2 SYGVKD. The CDR3 totals 15 residues. The ends lost 8 bases at V and 4 bases at J; junction bases unmatched: 12. This CDR3 is CAISSPGQEFYGYTF. CDR3 nucleotide sequence: TGTGCCATCTCCTCCCCGGGACAGGAGTTCTATGGCTACACCTTC.

This clone was found once. The rearrangement links TRBV3-1 (or the pseudogene TRBV3-2) to TRBJ2-5; TRBD2 might be the D (6 bases). The CDR3 is made up of 15 amino acids. Germline CDR1 and CDR2: LGHDT and YNNKEL (reference sequence). V was pared by 4 bases and J by 2 bases, with 14 bases between. CDR3 protein: CASSLLSGLQETQYF. The CDR3 DNA is TGTGCCAGCAGCCTTCTCTCGGGACTTCAAGAGACCCAGTACTTC.

The chain has TRBV9 and TRBJ2-7; 7 bases map to TRBD1. Trimming removed 0 bases from V and 3 bases from J; junction bases left unmatched: 6. The CDR3 sequence is 15 residues long. Germline V gene sequence: CDR1 SGDLS, CDR2 YYNGEE. CDR3 region: CASSVDGTDFYEQYF. The DNA for the CDR3 is TGTGCCAGCAGCGTAGATGGGACAGACTTCTACGAGCAGTACTTC.

The chain combines TRBV4-1 with TRBJ2-7; 7 bases match TRBD1. CDR3 size: 14 residues. Germline V lookup: CDR1 MGHRA, CDR2 YSYEKL. V was clipped by 4 bases and J by 2 bases; unmatched bases: 5. CDR3 sequence: CASSLSGQPYEQYF. In nucleotides, the CDR3 is TGCGCCAGCAGCCTCTCGGGACAGCCCTACGAGCAGTACTTC.

The rearrangement links TRBV6-5 to TRBJ1-4, with D perhaps matching TRBD1 (5 bases). Germline V gene lookup returns CDR1 MNHEY and CDR2 SVGAGI. V lost 7 bases and J lost 8, with 11 bases in between. The CDR3 length is 12 residues. CDR3 sequence: CASMGTLEKLFF. The CDR3 DNA reads TGTGCCAGCATGGGGACTCTGGAAAAACTGTTTTTT.